This T cell receptor (beta chain) stems from a study of OX40 agonist ivuxolimab in advanced cancers. Study-level results: The study did not work out the antigen specificity of the expanded peripheral T cells. CD8+ T cells showed, on average, more clonal expansion than CD4+ cells.

The table came from immunoSEQ multiplex PCR; TCRdb's copy has only in-frame clones and leaves some out. The data contain around 45,000 clones, under 90% of them singletons. This clone was detected a few times. What it binds is not known. The CDR3 covers 15 residues. With 4 bases removed from V and 0 bases from J, the gap between germline ends came to 10 bases. CDR1 MNHEY and CDR2 SMNVEV come from the germline V gene (reference sequence). The sequence came from an adult with an advanced solid tumor such as melanoma, head and neck, liver or kidney cancer. The genes are TRBV27 and TRBJ1-5; perhaps TRBD1 as D (6 bases). The sequences come from CD4+ or CD8+ T cells sorted from blood, collected in a trial of the OX40 agonist ivuxolimab. The CDR3 loop reads CASSSQGGSNQPQHF. The CDR3 coding sequence is TGTGCCAGCAGTTCACAGGGAGGTAGCAATCAGCCCCAGCATTTT.